Described below is a single T cell receptor beta chain sequence and its context. The antigen remains undetermined. This CDR3 region has 14 residues. CDR1 and CDR2 (germline): MNHNY, SVGAGI (reference sequence). V gave up 6 bases and J gave up 3 bases, with 14 bases separating them. These data originate in a study of T cell responses to AZD1222 COVID-19 vaccine. Findings and caveats of the study: Unmutated regions of variants are reportedly targeted by nearly half of spike-specific TCRs.

Clones were read by immunoSEQ multiplex PCR, and TCRdb kept only the in-frame ones, dropping some. The repertoire includes over 90,000 clones, about 90% of them detected once, and about 5% sits in the top ten. The chain carries TRBV6-6 and TRBJ1-1, with D possibly TRBD1 on 5 matching bases. This TCR was sampled from an adult in good health. The sequenced sample was peripheral blood, obtained on day 0 of AZD1222 vaccination. The CDR3 protein is CASRDAGRYTEAFF. CDR3 DNA sequence: TGTGCCAGCAGGGATGCGGGACGGTACACTGAAGCTTTCTTT.